This T cell receptor (beta chain) derives from a study of graft-versus-host responses after intestinal transplantation. About the study: Anti-thymocyte globulin was used for induction in all recipients, who then took tacrolimus and steroids for approximately 3 years.

A single count supports this clone. Antigen: not known. Study-level points and caveats: GvH clones turned up in recipient marrow; some had shown up first in ileum or blood. Circulating GvH clone levels at their peak were associated with HvG declines (early post-transplant).

V was shortened by 2 bases and J by 2 bases, with 7 bases between the two germline ends. The germline CDR1 and CDR2 sequences are PRHDT and FYEKMQ (reference sequence). This CDR3 region has 13 residues. Data came from immunoSEQ multiplex PCR; TCRdb stores just in-frame clones and leaves some out. The sample includes 100,000 or so clones, roughly 93% seen only once; the top ten take around 1.2%. This clonotype was sampled from a human donor who was the organ donor for an intestinal transplant. The sequences come from unstimulated CD8+ T cells sorted from spleen or lymph node cells, collected before transplant. The chain joins TRBV13 to TRBJ2-7, with D tentatively TRBD2 (5 bases). CDR3 region: CASSLYGAYEQYF. The CDR3 nucleotides read TGTGCCAGCAGCTTATACGGGGCCTACGAGCAGTACTTC.